Each of the 23 T cell receptor beta chains below was sequenced from the same sample in a study of OX40 agonist ivuxolimab in advanced cancers. The data were produced by immunoSEQ multiplex PCR, yet TCRdb's version contains in-frame clones alone and is incomplete. Seen here are roughly 20,000 clones, 83% observed once, and the top ten hold around 20%. The material was CD4+ or CD8+ T cells sorted from blood, obtained in a trial of the OX40 agonist ivuxolimab. These receptors were collected from an adult with an advanced solid tumor such as melanoma, head and neck, liver or kidney cancer.

This rearrangement joins TRBV28 to TRBJ1-4, with a possible D match to TRBD1 (5 bases). Germline loops: CDR1 MDHEN, CDR2 SYDVKM. The CDR3 runs 15 residues. The V end lost 9 bases, the J end lost 8 bases, and 22 bases lay between the germline ends. As DNA, the CDR3 is TGTGCCAGTCACACCTCGGGAGGGGTTGTCGAAAAACTGTTTTTT. As protein: CASHTSGGVVEKLFF. Combining the CDR3 with reference TRBV28 and TRBJ1-4 gives the whole variable domain DVKVTQSSRYLVKRTGEKVFLECVQDMDHENMFWYRQDPGLGLRLIYFSYDVKMKEKGDIPEGYSVSREKKERFSLILESASTNQTSMYLCASHTSGGVVEKLFFGSGTQLSVL.

V usage is TRBV15 and J usage is TRBJ2-2, with 10 bases fitting TRBD1. Germline CDR1 and CDR2: LNHNV and YYDKDF (reference sequence). V trimming: 0 bases; J trimming: 7 bases; junction bases outside the gene matches: 11. The CDR3 is made up of 18 amino acids. This chain's CDR3 is CATSRDPRTGGRVGELFF. The CDR3 DNA is TGTGCCACCAGCAGAGATCCGCGGACAGGGGGGAGAGTCGGGGAGCTGTTTTTT.

The chain joins TRBV5-1 to TRBJ2-1; 12 bases fit TRBD2. Germline CDR1 SGHRS, CDR2 YFSETQ. With 7 bases clipped from V and 2 bases from J, the junction kept 1 base outside the gene matches. This CDR3 region has 14 residues. The CDR3 region is CASRTSGTYNEQFF. Here the CDR3 DNA reads TGCGCCAGCCGGACTAGCGGGACCTACAATGAGCAGTTCTTC.

The V gene is TRBV28, the J gene TRBJ1-5; possibly TRBD1 for D (5 bases). CDR3 length equals 15 residues. V was trimmed by 2 bases and J by 1 base, leaving 9 bases between them. CDR1 MDHEN and CDR2 SYDVKM come from the germline V gene. This chain's CDR3 is CASSLRQTSNQPQHF. The CDR3 coding sequence is TGTGCCAGCAGTTTAAGACAGACAAGCAATCAGCCCCAGCATTTT.

The gene calls are TRBV23-1 and TRBJ1-2, with D possibly being TRBD1 (6 bases). TRBV23-1 is flagged as an ORF with uncertain function. The CDR3 is 12 residues long. V lost 11 bases and J lost 4, with 14 bases in between. Here the CDR3 reads CAYDGQPYGYTF. In DNA form, the CDR3 reads TGCGCCTATGACGGACAGCCCTATGGCTACACCTTC.

The rearrangement links TRBV4-2 to TRBJ1-4; 7 bases align to TRBD1. Germline lookup yields CDR1 LGHNA and CDR2 YNFKEQ. V dropped 2 bases and J dropped 4; count of bases not matched to a gene: 10. The CDR3 is 17 amino acids. The DNA of the CDR3 is TGTGCCAGCAGCCAAATTGGGACAGTCGGCCATAATGAAAAACTGTTTTTT. This gives the protein CASSQIGTVGHNEKLFF.

V gene TRBV6-1 combines with J gene TRBJ2-1, with D uncertain. Per the germline V gene, CDR1 is MNHNS and CDR2 is SASEGT. Trimming removed 0 bases at V and 8 bases at J, with 5 bases between. The CDR3 consists of 12 residues. The CDR3 region has the DNA TGTGCCAGCAGTGAAGCGGGCGATGAGCAGTTCTTC. It encodes CASSEAGDEQFF.

V usage is TRBV18 and J usage is TRBJ2-5; possible D gene TRBD2, 6 bases. The J call is in doubt because the DNA end fits TRBJ2-7 better. Germline V gene sequence: CDR1 KGHSH, CDR2 LQKENI. This CDR3 comprises 16 residues. CDR3 sequence reads: CASSPPGGGFAYEQYF. The CDR3, as DNA: TGTGCCAGCTCACCACCGGGGGGTGGGTTTGCGTACGAGCAGTACTTC.

In its sample, this clone was seen once. V usage is TRBV5-5 and J usage is TRBJ2-1, with TRBD1 as a possible D gene (5 bases). Germline lookup yields CDR1 SGHKS and CDR2 YYEKEE (reference sequence). V lost 8 bases and J lost 10, with 10 bases in between. The CDR3 length is 10 residues. The CDR3 loop reads CASRGSEQFF. CDR3 in DNA: TGTGCCAGTAGGGGCAGCGAGCAGTTCTTC.

This chain joins TRBV9 and TRBJ1-5, with a tentative D call TRBD1 (6 bases). The length of the CDR3 is 14 residues. V gave up 0 bases and J gave up 5 bases, with 9 bases separating them. The germline V gene encodes CDR1 SGDLS and CDR2 YYNGEE. CDR3 amino acids: CASSVEGGDQPQHF. In DNA form, the CDR3 reads TGTGCCAGCAGCGTAGAGGGGGGCGATCAGCCCCAGCATTTT.

The V call is TRBV11-2, the J call TRBJ2-7, with a possible D match to TRBD1 (5 bases). V dropped 5 bases and J dropped 5 bases, with 13 bases sitting between them. The CDR3 is made up of 13 amino acids. The germline CDR1 and CDR2 sequences are SGHAT and FQNNGV. This chain's CDR3 is CASSPSTVHEQYF. CDR3 DNA: TGTGCCAGCAGCCCGTCGACAGTCCACGAGCAGTACTTC.

The chain recombines TRBV6-1 with TRBJ2-7; 11 positions agree with TRBD1. This CDR3 is 15 amino acids long. V was pared by 3 bases and J by 5 bases, with 6 bases of the junction left unmatched. Germline loops: CDR1 MNHNS, CDR2 SASEGT. The CDR3 region is CASSDRDRGIHEQYF. The CDR3 DNA sequence: TGTGCCAGCAGTGACCGGGACAGGGGGATCCACGAGCAGTACTTC.

The V call is TRBV28, the J call TRBJ2-7, with D unclear. CDR3 size: 11 residues. The germline V and J ends were trimmed by 2 bases and 5 bases, with 4 bases remaining between them. Germline loops: CDR1 MDHEN, CDR2 SYDVKM. The CDR3 sequence: CASSLSDEQYF. CDR3 DNA: TGTGCCAGCAGTTTAAGTGACGAGCAGTACTTC.

The CDR3, as DNA: TGTGCCAGCAGTCCAGACAGGGACGAGCAGTACTTC. Amino acids: CASSPDRDEQYF. The chain has TRBV11-2 and TRBJ2-7, with 7 positions matching TRBD1. The CDR3 is 12 residues long. Germline V gives CDR1 SGHAT, CDR2 FQNNGV. V lost 6 bases and J lost 5; bases outside the gene matches: 4.

V is TRBV14 and J is TRBJ1-1, with unresolved D. Per the germline V gene, CDR1 is SGHDN and CDR2 is FVKESK. This CDR3 comprises 18 residues. V was trimmed by 0 bases and J by 0 bases, leaving 17 bases between them. The CDR3 nucleotides read TGTGCCAGCAGCCAAGATAGTCGAGGCAGGATCATGAACACTGAAGCTTTCTTT. Protein: CASSQDSRGRIMNTEAFF.

The rearrangement joins TRBV6-6 to TRBJ1-2; D ambiguous. Per the germline V gene, CDR1 is MNHNY and CDR2 is SVGAGI (reference sequence). CDR3 length equals 14 residues. V was cut by 2 bases and J by 7 bases, with 14 bases left in between. The CDR3 loop reads CASSYMGGRGGYTF. DNA for the CDR3: TGTGCCAGCAGTTACATGGGAGGGCGTGGTGGCTACACCTTC.

The count of this clone is one. J is TRBJ2-7 and V is TRBV7-6, with a possible D match to TRBD1 (5 bases). Germline lookup yields CDR1 SGHVS and CDR2 FNYEAQ. This CDR3 is built from 13 residues. The germline V and J ends were trimmed by 3 bases and 3 bases, with 9 bases remaining between them. Here the CDR3 reads CASSFDDSYEQYF. The CDR3 DNA sequence: TGTGCCAGCAGCTTCGACGACAGCTACGAGCAGTACTTC. Filled out from reference TRBV7-6 and TRBJ2-7, the complete variable domain reads GAGVSQSPRYKVTKRGQDVALRCDPISGHVSLYWYRQALGQGPEFLTYFNYEAQQDKSGLPNDRFSAERPEGSISTLTIQRTEQRDSAMYRCASSFDDSYEQYFGPGTRLTVT.

J is TRBJ1-1 and V is TRBV27; D is unresolved. This CDR3 spans 11 amino acids. Germline V lookup: CDR1 MNHEY, CDR2 SMNVEV (reference sequence). Between the trimmed V and J ends, which lost 8 bases and 1 base, there was a span of 5 bases. CDR3: CASVRNTEAFF. The CDR3 DNA reads as TGTGCCAGCGTGAGGAACACTGAAGCTTTCTTT.

This clone was picked up a small number of times. This chain links TRBV5-4 with TRBJ1-2; maybe TRBD1 (5 bases). The germline V and J ends were trimmed by 1 base and 7 bases, with 8 bases remaining between them. Per germline, CDR1 SGHNT and CDR2 YYREEE (reference sequence). The CDR3 spans 12 residues. CDR3 sequence (DNA): TGTGCCAGCAGCTTGACAGGAGGTGGCTACACCTTC. This sequence encodes CASSLTGGGYTF.

The chain combines TRBV10-3 with TRBJ2-7, with D uncertain. The CDR3 runs to 13 residues. Trimming stripped 0 bases from V and 5 bases from J, with 8 bases between. Per the germline V gene, CDR1 is ENHRY and CDR2 is SYGVKD. In DNA, the CDR3 is TGTGCCATCAGTGAGTCAGGGAACGACGAGCAGTACTTC. This encodes CAISESGNDEQYF.

This clone came up a few times. The CDR3 bases are TGTGCCAGCAGCTCCCCGGGATCAACAGGCGACGAGCAGTACTTC. Its protein is CASSSPGSTGDEQYF. This chain links TRBV7-2 with TRBJ2-7; tentatively, D is TRBD1 or TRBD2 (5 bases each). V lost 4 bases and J 5 bases, leaving 18 bases between the germline ends. CDR3 length: 15 residues. The germline V gene has CDR1 SGHTA and CDR2 FQGNSA.

This clone was observed a handful of times. V is TRBV7-9 and J is TRBJ2-5; TRBD2 might be the D (6 bases). The ends were cut back, 5 bases at V and 1 base at J, with 14 bases in the middle. The CDR3 contains 15 residues. Germline V gene data show CDR1 as SEHNR and CDR2 as FQNEAQ (reference sequence). This CDR3 reads CASSHPGRGQETQYF. The CDR3 DNA follows: TGTGCCAGCAGCCACCCTGGGCGGGGCCAAGAGACCCAGTACTTC.

This chain uses TRBV5-1 with TRBJ1-1; the match to TRBD1 covers 8 bases. The CDR3 has 18 residues. V lost 4 bases to trimming and J lost 5 bases; unmatched junction nucleotides: 19. The germline CDR1 and CDR2 sequences are SGHRS and YFSETQ. The CDR3 region is CASSQRLGTGEFGTEAFF. CDR3 nucleotide sequence: TGCGCCAGCAGCCAAAGACTCGGGACAGGCGAGTTTGGGACTGAAGCTTTCTTT.